This T cell receptor (beta chain) was observed in a study of blood T cell repertoires in COVID-19. Authors' data handling: Estimates of nucleated cell counts were drawn from the amplification of reference gene primers. TCRdb keeps only in-frame clones here, not all; method: immunoSEQ multiplex PCR. Clone size and the V and J calls come from that table; the DNA yielded D and trimming. The repertoire holds hundreds of thousands of clones, with about 89% as singletons. Sequenced input: peripheral blood. This receptor was taken from a man between 60 and 75 years old who had recovered from COVID-19.

The CDR3 loop reads CAIRLDRDRTGELFF. CDR3 sequence (DNA): TGTGCCATCAGATTGGACAGGGACCGCACCGGGGAGCTGTTTTTT. The rearrangement links TRBV10-3 to TRBJ2-2, with 8 nucleotides matching TRBD1. Germline lookup yields CDR1 ENHRY and CDR2 SYGVKD. With 6 bases clipped from V and 4 bases from J, the junction kept 7 bases outside the gene matches. The CDR3 covers 15 residues.